This record concerns one T cell receptor beta chain sequence. What it binds is not known. The junction and the germline gene differ at one end; a read error may be behind it. The data stem from a study of shared clonotypes between healthy human individuals. Points from the study as a whole: Naive subsets typically showed greater estimated richness than memory subsets.

Repertoires were generated with immunoSEQ multiplex PCR, while TCRdb's copy carries only in-frame clones and drops some. Among millions of clones listed, over 90% were seen once. The donor population consisted of healthy HIV-negative adults with no recent acute infections or vaccinations. A CD45RA+ naive subset and a CD45RA-negative memory subset were split from CD4+ cells. The receptor was isolated from a man younger than 35 in good health. Some clones in this sample may be carry-over from other donors' samples. Material: naive CD4+ T cells from PBMCs. As to subset: CD45RA+ positively selected.

CDR3: CSTSEGDEQYF. As DNA, the CDR3 is TGCAGTACTAGCGAAGGGGACGAGCAGTACTTC. The rearrangement links TRBV20-1 to TRBJ2-7; 7 bases are shared with TRBD2. Germline V gives CDR1 DFQATT, CDR2 SNEGSKA (reference sequence). The CDR3 runs 11 residues.